Presented here are 18 T cell receptor beta chains from one specimen sequenced in a study of T cells in Graves' hyperthyroidism and ophthalmopathy. Using RNA transcripts as the source, TCR beta CDR3 regions were amplified. The HTBI primer set served for first-round RT-PCR of the TCR CDR3. TCRdb processed the multiplex PCR reads anew with MiXCR; each CDR3 protein has one entry. The top ten hold approximately 4% of the sample, which has around 350,000 distinct CDR3 sequences, approximately 19% seen once. The sequenced material came from blood. Receptors were obtained from a young woman with Graves' hyperthyroidism.

This clonotype was counted a single time. The chain employs TRBV7-9 and TRBJ1-1; D unclear. The V gene lost 3 bases and the J gene lost 0 bases, with 8 bases spanning the gap. Per germline, CDR1 SEHNR and CDR2 FQNEAQ (reference sequence). The CDR3 contains 14 residues. CDR3 protein: CASSLEAVNTEAFF. The CDR3 coding sequence is TGTGCCAGCAGCTTGGAGGCGGTGAACACTGAAGCTTTCTTT.

There are many counts of this clonotype. The V gene is TRBV7-9, the J gene TRBJ1-1, with D maybe TRBD1 (5 bases). This CDR3 comprises 14 residues. V was trimmed by 0 bases and J by 8 bases, leaving 13 bases between them. CDR1 SEHNR and CDR2 FQNEAQ come from the germline V gene (reference sequence). In DNA, the CDR3 is TGTGCCAGCAGCTTAGCCACAGGCCGAATCGAAGCTTTCTTT. This translates into CASSLATGRIEAFF.

At least ten counts were recorded for this clonotype. The rearrangement uses TRBV30 and TRBJ2-7; 10 nucleotides agree with TRBD2. The germline V gene has CDR1 GTSNPN and CDR2 SVGIG (reference sequence). J was trimmed by 7 bases and V by 0 bases; bases with no gene match: 9. The CDR3 totals 15 residues. The CDR3 reads CAWSVRPSGGEEQYF. In nucleotides, the CDR3 is TGTGCCTGGAGTGTACGTCCCAGCGGGGGGGAAGAGCAGTACTTC.

In its sample, this clonotype was seen many times. The chain couples TRBV19 to TRBJ1-1, with D uncertain. There are 12 residues in the CDR3. V shed 7 bases and J shed 1 base, with 7 bases lying between them. In germline, CDR1 is LNHDA, CDR2 SQIVND (reference sequence). CDR3 sequence reads: CASIQGNTEAFF. CDR3 DNA sequence: TGTGCCAGTATCCAAGGGAACACTGAAGCTTTCTTT.

This clonotype has a count of ten or more. The rearrangement uses TRBV12-5 and TRBJ1-1, with D possibly being TRBD1 (6 bases). Germline lookup yields CDR1 LGHNT and CDR2 FRNRAP. Trimming left V 2 bases short and J 2 bases short, with 12 bases between. The CDR3 runs to 15 residues. The CDR3: CASGLTGGGNTEAFF. CDR3 coding DNA: TGTGCTAGTGGTTTGACTGGGGGCGGAAACACTGAAGCTTTCTTT.

A note on this clonotype: A much larger clone differs by one base, so this may be a read error. The rearrangement joins TRBV5-5 to TRBJ1-2; a weak D match, TRBD1 (5 bases). Germline CDR1 reads SGHKS; CDR2 reads YYEKEE (reference sequence). V was cut by 4 bases and J by 9 bases, with 22 bases left in between. This CDR3 region has 15 residues. In DNA form, the CDR3 reads TGTGCCAGCAGCCCTAATACCGGGACCCTTGTTTGCTACACCTTC. It codes for CASSPNTGTLVCYTF.

This clonotype was seen repeatedly, ten times or more. The CDR3 is CSARDAGDANTGELFF. The CDR3 DNA is TGCAGTGCTAGAGATGCGGGGGACGCGAACACCGGGGAGCTGTTTTTT. The chain carries TRBV20-1 and TRBJ2-2; 7 bases match TRBD2. Germline V gene lookup returns CDR1 DFQATT and CDR2 SNEGSKA (reference sequence). V lost 0 bases to trimming and J lost 0 bases; unmatched junction nucleotides: 4. The CDR3 has 16 amino acids.

This clonotype showed up just a few times. The rearrangement joins TRBV4-1 to TRBJ1-1; D is possibly TRBD1 (6 bases). Germline assignment: CDR1 MGHRA and CDR2 YSYEKL. V lost 4 bases and J 0 bases, leaving 21 bases between the germline ends. The CDR3 is 18 residues long. The CDR3 coding sequence is TGCGCCAGCAGCCTAGGACTACCAAAACAGGGTCTGAACACTGAAGCTTTCTTT. This sequence encodes CASSLGLPKQGLNTEAFF.

There are many counts of this clonotype. This chain connects TRBV28 to TRBJ1-2; D gene unclear. The germline V and J ends were trimmed by 8 bases and 4 bases, with 8 bases remaining between them. The germline V gene has CDR1 MDHEN and CDR2 SYDVKM. The CDR3 has 11 residues. The CDR3 loop is CASVGFYGYTF. CDR3 in DNA: TGTGCCAGCGTCGGGTTCTATGGCTACACCTTC.

The chain carries TRBV6-5 and TRBJ1-2; TRBD1 agrees at 9 bases. CDR1 and CDR2 from the germline V gene are MNHEY and SVGAGI. The CDR3 length is 15 residues. V was clipped by 2 bases and J by 4 bases; unmatched bases: 5. The CDR3 here is CASSYTGTGIYGYTF. The CDR3 coding sequence is TGTGCCAGCAGTTACACCGGGACAGGGATCTATGGCTACACCTTC.

In its sample, this clonotype was seen many times. The CDR3 reads CSATTGGSYEQYF. The CDR3 nucleotides read TGCAGTGCGACGACAGGGGGCTCCTACGAGCAGTACTTC. This rearrangement joins TRBV20-1 to TRBJ2-7; 9 nucleotides match TRBD1. This CDR3 region has 13 residues. V shed 6 bases, J shed 0 bases, and the junction held 3 bases outside the gene matches. Germline V CDR1 and CDR2: DFQATT, SNEGSKA (reference sequence).

At least ten counts were recorded for this clonotype. The rearrangement uses TRBV12-5 and TRBJ1-1, with 8 bases aligning to TRBD1. V was pared by 0 bases and J by 4 bases, with 7 bases of the junction left unmatched. CDR1 LGHNT and CDR2 FRNRAP come from the germline V gene. The CDR3 loop spans 16 amino acids. DNA of the CDR3: TGTGCTAGTGGTTTGGTAATCGGACAGGGAAGCACTGAAGCTTTCTTT. Residues: CASGLVIGQGSTEAFF. The entire variable domain, with the rest obtained from reference TRBV12-5 and TRBJ1-1, is as follows: DARVTQTPRHKVTEMGQEVTMRCQPILGHNTVFWYRQTMMQGLELLAYFRNRAPLDDSGMPKDRFSAEMPDATLATLKIQPSEPRDSAVYFCASGLVIGQGSTEAFFGQGTRLTVV.

This clonotype was counted many times. This sequence joins TRBV11-2 and TRBJ1-1; TRBD1 matches 7 bases. The length of the CDR3 is 15 residues. Germline CDR1 reads SGHAT; CDR2 reads FQNNGV. Losses at the gene ends were 5 bases for V and 8 bases for J; bases not matched to a gene: 14. The chain's CDR3 is CASSHRDSAYKEAFF. CDR3 in DNA: TGTGCCAGCAGCCACCGGGACAGCGCGTATAAAGAAGCTTTCTTT.

This clonotype was counted ten times or more. This rearrangement joins TRBV6-5 to TRBJ2-7, with 9 positions matching TRBD1. The J segment lost 4 bases and the V segment lost 8 bases, leaving 6 bases of the junction unmatched. Germline CDR1 is MNHEY and CDR2 is SVGAGI. The CDR3 is 13 residues long. In nucleotides, the CDR3 is TGTGCCAGCGAGATGGGACAGGGTTACGAGCAGTACTTC. Translation: CASEMGQGYEQYF.

This clonotype occurred many times. V and J are TRBV6-5 and TRBJ2-7; D is possibly TRBD1 (6 bases). V dropped 6 bases and J dropped 7 bases, with 19 bases sitting between them. The germline CDR1 and CDR2 sequences are MNHEY and SVGAGI. This CDR3 region has 14 residues. The CDR3 sequence is CASSPGQLGSEQYF. The CDR3 coding sequence is TGTGCCAGCAGCCCCGGACAGCTCGGCTCGGAGCAGTACTTC.

This clonotype appeared many times. The chain joins TRBV4-1 to TRBJ1-2; the D is unclear. The V and J ends lost 5 bases and 5 bases respectively, with 12 bases between them. CDR3 size: 13 residues. CDR1 and CDR2 (germline): MGHRA, YSYEKL. The CDR3 is CASSKEEQYGYTF. For the CDR3, the DNA is TGCGCCAGCAGCAAGGAGGAACAGTATGGCTACACCTTC.

This clonotype showed up many times. V gene TRBV7-2 combines with J gene TRBJ2-5, with 10 positions matching TRBD2. Per the germline V gene, CDR1 is SGHTA and CDR2 is FQGNSA. This CDR3 has 15 residues. With 2 bases clipped from V and 4 bases from J, the junction kept 4 bases outside the gene matches. The CDR3 loop is CASSLIERGGETQYF. DNA for the CDR3: TGTGCCAGCAGCTTAATCGAGCGGGGGGGAGAGACCCAGTACTTC.

Here the CDR3 DNA reads TGCGCCAGCAGCTGGACAGCAACTAATGAAAAACTGTTTTTT. This encodes CASSWTATNEKLFF. The chain carries TRBV5-1 and TRBJ1-4; a weak D match, TRBD1 (6 bases). Germline CDR1 SGHRS, CDR2 YFSETQ. The CDR3 spans 14 residues. V was trimmed by 3 bases and J by 0 bases, leaving 6 bases between them. The entire variable domain, with the rest obtained from reference TRBV5-1 and TRBJ1-4, is as follows: KAGVTQTPRYLIKTRGQQVTLSCSPISGHRSVSWYQQTPGQGLQFLFEYFSETQRNKGNFPGRFSGRQFSNSRSEMNVSTLELGDSALYLCASSWTATNEKLFFGSGTQLSVL.